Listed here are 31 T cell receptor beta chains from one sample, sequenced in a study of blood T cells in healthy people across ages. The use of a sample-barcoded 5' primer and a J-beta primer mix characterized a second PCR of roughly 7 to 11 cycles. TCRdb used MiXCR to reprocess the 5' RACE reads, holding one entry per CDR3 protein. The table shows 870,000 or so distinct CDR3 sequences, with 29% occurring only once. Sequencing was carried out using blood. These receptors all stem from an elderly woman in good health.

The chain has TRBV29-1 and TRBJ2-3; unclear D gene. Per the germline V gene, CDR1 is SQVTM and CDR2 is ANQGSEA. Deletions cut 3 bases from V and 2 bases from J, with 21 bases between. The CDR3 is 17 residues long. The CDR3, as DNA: TGCAGCGTTGATCACGGCGGACCTCCACAATACACAGATACGCAGTATTTT. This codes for CSVDHGGPPQYTDTQYF.

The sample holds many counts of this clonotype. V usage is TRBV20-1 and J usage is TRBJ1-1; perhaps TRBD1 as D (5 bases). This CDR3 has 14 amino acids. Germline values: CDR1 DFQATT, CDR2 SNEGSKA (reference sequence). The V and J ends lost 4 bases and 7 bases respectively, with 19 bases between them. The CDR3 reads CSANNPRQNVEAFF. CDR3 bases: TGCAGTGCTAACAATCCGCGACAGAATGTTGAAGCTTTCTTT.

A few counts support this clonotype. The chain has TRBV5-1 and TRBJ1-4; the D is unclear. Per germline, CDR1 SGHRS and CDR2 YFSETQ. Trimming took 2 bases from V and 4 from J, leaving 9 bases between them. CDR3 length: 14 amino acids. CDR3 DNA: TGCGCCAGCAGCTTTTTCAGCTATAATGAAAAACTGTTTTTT. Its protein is CASSFFSYNEKLFF.

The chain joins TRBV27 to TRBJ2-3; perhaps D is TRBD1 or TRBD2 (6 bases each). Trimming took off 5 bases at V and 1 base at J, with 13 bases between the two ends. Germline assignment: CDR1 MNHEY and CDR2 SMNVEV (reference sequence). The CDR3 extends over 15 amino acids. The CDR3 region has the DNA TGTGCCAGCAGTCACTTCGGGGGCCGCACAGATACGCAGTATTTT. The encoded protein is CASSHFGGRTDTQYF.

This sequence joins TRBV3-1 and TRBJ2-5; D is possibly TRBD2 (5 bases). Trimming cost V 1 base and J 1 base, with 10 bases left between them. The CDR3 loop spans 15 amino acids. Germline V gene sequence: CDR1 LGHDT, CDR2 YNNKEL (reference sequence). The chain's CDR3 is CASSQAPRGQETQYF. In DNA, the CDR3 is TGTGCCAGCAGCCAAGCCCCCCGGGGCCAAGAGACCCAGTACTTC.

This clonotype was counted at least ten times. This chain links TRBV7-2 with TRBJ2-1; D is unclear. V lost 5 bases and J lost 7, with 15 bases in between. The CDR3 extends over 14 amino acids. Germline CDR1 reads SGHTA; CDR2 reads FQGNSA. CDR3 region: CASSLQRVGNEQFF. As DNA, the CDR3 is TGTGCCAGCAGCCTGCAAAGGGTTGGGAATGAGCAGTTCTTC.

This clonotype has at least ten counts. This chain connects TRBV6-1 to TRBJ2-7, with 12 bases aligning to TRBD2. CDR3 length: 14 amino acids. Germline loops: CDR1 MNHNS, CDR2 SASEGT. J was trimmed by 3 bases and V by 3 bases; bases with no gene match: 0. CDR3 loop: CASSEGLAGYEQYF. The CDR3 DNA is TGTGCCAGCAGTGAGGGACTAGCGGGCTACGAGCAGTACTTC.

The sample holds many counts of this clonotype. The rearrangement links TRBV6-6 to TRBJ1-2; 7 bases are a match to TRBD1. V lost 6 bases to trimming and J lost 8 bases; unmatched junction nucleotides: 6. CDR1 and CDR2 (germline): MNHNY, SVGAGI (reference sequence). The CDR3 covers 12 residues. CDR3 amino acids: CASSNTGVGYTF. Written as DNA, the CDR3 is TGTGCCAGCAGCAACACAGGGGTCGGCTACACCTTC.

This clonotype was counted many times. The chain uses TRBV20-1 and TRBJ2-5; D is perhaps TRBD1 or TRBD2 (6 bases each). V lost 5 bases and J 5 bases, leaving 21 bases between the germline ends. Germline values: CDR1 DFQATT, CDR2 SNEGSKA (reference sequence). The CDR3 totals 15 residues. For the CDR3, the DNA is TGCAGTGCTCTCGGGGGCCATACGGGGCGGGAGACCCAGTACTTC. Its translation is CSALGGHTGRETQYF.

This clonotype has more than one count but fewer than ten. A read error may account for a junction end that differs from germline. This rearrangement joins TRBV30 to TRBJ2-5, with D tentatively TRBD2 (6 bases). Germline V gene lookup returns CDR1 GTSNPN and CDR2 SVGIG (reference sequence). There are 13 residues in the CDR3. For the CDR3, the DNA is TGTGCCGGGAGGTGGGGTAACCAAGAGACCCAGTACTTC. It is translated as CAGRWGNQETQYF.

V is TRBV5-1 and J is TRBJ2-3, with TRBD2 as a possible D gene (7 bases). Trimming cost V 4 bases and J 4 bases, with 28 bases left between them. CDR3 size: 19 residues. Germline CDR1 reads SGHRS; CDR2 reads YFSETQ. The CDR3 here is CASSPRGGTGGRSADTQYF. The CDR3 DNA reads TGCGCCAGCAGCCCCAGAGGGGGGACGGGAGGAAGATCGGCAGATACGCAGTATTTT.

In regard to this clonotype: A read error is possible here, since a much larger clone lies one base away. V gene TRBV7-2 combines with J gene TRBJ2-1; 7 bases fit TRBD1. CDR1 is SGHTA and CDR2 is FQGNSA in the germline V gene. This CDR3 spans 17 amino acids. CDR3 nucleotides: TGTGCCGGCAGCGAAACCGGACAGGCTCTAATCTACAATGAGCAGTTCTTC. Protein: CAGSETGQALIYNEQFF.

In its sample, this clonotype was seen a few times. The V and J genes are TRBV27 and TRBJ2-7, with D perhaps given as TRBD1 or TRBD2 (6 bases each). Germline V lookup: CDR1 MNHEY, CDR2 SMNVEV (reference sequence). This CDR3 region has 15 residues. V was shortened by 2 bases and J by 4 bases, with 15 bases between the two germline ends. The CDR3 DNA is TGTGCCAGCAGTTTAAAGTCGGGGGCTGTGTACGAGCAGTACTTC. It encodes CASSLKSGAVYEQYF.

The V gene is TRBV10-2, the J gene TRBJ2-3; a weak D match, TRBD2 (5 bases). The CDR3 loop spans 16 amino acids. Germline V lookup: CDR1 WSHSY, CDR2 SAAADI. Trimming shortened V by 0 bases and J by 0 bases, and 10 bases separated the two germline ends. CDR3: CASSESAASSTDTQYF. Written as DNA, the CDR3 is TGCGCCAGCAGTGAGTCCGCGGCTAGCAGCACAGATACGCAGTATTTT.

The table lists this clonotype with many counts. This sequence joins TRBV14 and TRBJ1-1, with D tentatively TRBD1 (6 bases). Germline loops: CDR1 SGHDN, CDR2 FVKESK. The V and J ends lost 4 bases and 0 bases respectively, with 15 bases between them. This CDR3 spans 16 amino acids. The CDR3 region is CASSPGWRTVNTEAFF. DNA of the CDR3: TGTGCCAGCAGCCCCGGGTGGCGGACAGTGAACACTGAAGCTTTCTTT.

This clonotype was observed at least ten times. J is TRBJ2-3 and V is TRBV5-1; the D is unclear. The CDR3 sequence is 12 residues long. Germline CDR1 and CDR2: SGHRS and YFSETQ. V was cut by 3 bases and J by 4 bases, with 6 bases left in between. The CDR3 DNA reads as TGCGCCAGCAGCTCAGGCTCAGATACGCAGTATTTT. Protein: CASSSGSDTQYF.

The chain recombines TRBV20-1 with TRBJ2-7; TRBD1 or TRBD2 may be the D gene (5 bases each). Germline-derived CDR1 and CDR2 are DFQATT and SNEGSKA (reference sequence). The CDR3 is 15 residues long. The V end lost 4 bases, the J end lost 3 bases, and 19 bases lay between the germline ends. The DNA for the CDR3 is TGCAGTGCTAAACCGGGGCCCGGACCAAGCTACGAGCAGTACTTC. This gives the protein CSAKPGPGPSYEQYF.

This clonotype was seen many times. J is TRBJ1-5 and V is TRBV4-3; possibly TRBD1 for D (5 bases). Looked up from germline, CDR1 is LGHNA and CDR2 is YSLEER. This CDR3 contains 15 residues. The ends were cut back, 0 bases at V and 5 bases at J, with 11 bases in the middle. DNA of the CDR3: TGCGCCAGCAGCCAAGACGGGGGGTCGGATCAGCCCCAGCATTTT. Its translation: CASSQDGGSDQPQHF.

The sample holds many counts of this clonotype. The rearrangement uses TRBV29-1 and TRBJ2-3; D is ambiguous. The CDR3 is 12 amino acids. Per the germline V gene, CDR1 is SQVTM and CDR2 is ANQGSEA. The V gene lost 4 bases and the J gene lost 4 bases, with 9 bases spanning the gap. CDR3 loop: CSVVQLSDTQYF. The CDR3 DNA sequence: TGCAGCGTTGTCCAGTTATCAGATACGCAGTATTTT.

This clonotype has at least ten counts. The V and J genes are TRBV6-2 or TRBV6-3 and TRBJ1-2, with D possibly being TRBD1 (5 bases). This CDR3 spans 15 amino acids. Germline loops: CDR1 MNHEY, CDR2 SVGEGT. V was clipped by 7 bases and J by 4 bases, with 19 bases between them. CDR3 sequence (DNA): TGTGCCAGCACCTTACGGGGGACCAGGCTCTATGGCTACACCTTC. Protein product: CASTLRGTRLYGYTF.

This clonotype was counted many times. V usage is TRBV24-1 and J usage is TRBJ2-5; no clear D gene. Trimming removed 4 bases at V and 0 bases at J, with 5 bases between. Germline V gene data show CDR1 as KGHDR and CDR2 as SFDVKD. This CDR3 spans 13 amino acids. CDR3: CATSDVNQETQYF. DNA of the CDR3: TGTGCCACCAGTGACGTAAACCAAGAGACCCAGTACTTC.

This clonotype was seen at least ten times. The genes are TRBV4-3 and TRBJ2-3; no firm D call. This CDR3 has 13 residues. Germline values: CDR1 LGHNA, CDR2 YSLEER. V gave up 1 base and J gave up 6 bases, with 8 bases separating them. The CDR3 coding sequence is TGCGCCAGCAGCCAAGGGTCCGGGGATACGCAGTATTTT. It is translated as CASSQGSGDTQYF.

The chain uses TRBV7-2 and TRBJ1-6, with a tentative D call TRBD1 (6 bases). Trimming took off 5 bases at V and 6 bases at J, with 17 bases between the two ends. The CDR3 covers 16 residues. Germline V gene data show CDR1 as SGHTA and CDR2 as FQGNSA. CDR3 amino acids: CASSPQGGLGNSPLHF. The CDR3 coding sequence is TGTGCCAGCAGCCCACAGGGAGGGTTGGGTAATTCACCCCTCCACTTT.

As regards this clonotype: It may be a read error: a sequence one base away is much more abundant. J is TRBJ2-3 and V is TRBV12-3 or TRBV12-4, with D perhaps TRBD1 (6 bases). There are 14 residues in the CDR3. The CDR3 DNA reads TGTGCCAGCAGCCCGGGACATAACACAGATACGGAGTATTTT. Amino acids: CASSPGHNTDTEYF.

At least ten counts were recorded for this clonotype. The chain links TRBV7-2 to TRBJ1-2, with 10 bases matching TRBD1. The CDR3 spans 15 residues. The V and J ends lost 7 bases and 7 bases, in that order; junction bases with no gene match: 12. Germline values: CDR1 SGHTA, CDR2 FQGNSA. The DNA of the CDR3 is TGTGCCAGCACCGGGACAGGGGTTTCATCGGGTGGCTACACCTTC. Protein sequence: CASTGTGVSSGGYTF. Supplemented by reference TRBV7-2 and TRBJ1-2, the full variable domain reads GAGVSQSPSNKVTEKGKDVELRCDPISGHTALYWYRQSLGQGLEFLIYFQGNSAPDKSGLPSDRFSAERTGGSVSTLTIQRTQQEDSAVYLCASTGTGVSSGGYTFGSGTRLTVV.

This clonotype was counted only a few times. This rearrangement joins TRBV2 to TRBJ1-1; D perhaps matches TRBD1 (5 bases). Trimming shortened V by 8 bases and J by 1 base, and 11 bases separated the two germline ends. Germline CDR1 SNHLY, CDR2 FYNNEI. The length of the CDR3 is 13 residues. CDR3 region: CASGGSWNTEAFF. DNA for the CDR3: TGTGCCAGCGGGGGGTCCTGGAACACTGAAGCTTTCTTT. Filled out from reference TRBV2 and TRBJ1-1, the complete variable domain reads EPEVTQTPSHQVTQMGQEVILRCVPISNHLYFYWYRQILGQKVEFLVSFYNNEISEKSEIFDDQFSVERPDGSNFTLKIRSTKLEDSAMYFCASGGSWNTEAFFGQGTRLTVV.

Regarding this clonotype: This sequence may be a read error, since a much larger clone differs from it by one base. CDR3 amino acids: CASSLGTGAGANVQTF. The CDR3 nucleotides read TGTGCCAGCAGCCTCGGGACAGGGGCTGGGGCCAACGTCCAGACTTTC. The chain joins TRBV7-9 to TRBJ2-6; 10 bases map to TRBD1. The germline CDR1 and CDR2 sequences are SEHNR and FQNEAQ (reference sequence). This CDR3 has 16 amino acids.

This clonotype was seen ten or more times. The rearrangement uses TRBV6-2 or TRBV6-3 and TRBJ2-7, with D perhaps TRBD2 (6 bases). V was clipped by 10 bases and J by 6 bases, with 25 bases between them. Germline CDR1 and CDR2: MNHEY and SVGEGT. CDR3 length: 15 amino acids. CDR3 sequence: CATSGMAGRVGEQYF. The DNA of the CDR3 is TGTGCCACCTCTGGCATGGCGGGGCGTGTGGGCGAGCAGTACTTC.

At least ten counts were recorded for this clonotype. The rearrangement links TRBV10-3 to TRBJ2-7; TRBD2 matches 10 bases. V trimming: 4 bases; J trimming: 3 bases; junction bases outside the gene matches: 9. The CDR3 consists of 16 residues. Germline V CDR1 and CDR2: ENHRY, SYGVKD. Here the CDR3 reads CAISGAHSGGIYEQYF. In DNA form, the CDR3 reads TGTGCCATCAGTGGGGCCCATAGCGGGGGGATCTACGAGCAGTACTTC.

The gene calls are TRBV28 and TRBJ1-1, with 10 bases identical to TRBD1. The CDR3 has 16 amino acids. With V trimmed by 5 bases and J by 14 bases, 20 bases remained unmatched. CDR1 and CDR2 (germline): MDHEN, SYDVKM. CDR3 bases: TGTGCCAGCAGTCCCTGGACAGGGGGGACCACCGGGGAGCTGTTCTTT. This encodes CASSPWTGGTTGELFF.

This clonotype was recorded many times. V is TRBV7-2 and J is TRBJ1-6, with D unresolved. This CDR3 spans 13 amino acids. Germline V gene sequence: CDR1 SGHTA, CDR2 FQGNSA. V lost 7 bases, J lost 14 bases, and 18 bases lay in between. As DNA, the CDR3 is TGTGCCAGCACTATCGGTTCCCCTTCTTCCCTCCACTTT. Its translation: CASTIGSPSSLHF.